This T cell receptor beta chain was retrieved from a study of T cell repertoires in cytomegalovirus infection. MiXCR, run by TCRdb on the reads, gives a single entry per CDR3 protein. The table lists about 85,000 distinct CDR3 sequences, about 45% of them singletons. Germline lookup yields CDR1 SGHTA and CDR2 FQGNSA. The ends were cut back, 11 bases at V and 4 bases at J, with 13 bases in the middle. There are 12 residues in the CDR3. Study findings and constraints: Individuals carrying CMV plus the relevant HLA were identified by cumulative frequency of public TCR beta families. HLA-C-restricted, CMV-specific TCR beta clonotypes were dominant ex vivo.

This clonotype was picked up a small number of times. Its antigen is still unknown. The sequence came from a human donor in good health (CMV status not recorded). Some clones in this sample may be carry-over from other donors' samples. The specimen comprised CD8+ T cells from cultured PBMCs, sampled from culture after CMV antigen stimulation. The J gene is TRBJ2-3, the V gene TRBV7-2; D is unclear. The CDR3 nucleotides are TGTGCCGAGGTCGAGACGTCAGATACGCAGTATTTT. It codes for CAEVETSDTQYF.